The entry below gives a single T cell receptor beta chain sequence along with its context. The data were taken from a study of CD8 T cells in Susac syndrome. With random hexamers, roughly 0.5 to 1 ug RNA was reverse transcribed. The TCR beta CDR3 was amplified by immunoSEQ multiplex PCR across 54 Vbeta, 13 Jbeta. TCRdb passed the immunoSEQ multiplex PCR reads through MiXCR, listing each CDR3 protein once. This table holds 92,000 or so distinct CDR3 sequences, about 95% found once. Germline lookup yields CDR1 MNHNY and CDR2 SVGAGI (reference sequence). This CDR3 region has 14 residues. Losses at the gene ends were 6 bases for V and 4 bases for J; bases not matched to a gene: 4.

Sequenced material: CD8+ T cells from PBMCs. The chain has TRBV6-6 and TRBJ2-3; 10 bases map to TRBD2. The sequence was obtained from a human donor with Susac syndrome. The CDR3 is CASSGLAGADTQYF. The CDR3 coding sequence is TGTGCCAGCAGCGGTCTAGCGGGGGCAGATACGCAGTATTTT.